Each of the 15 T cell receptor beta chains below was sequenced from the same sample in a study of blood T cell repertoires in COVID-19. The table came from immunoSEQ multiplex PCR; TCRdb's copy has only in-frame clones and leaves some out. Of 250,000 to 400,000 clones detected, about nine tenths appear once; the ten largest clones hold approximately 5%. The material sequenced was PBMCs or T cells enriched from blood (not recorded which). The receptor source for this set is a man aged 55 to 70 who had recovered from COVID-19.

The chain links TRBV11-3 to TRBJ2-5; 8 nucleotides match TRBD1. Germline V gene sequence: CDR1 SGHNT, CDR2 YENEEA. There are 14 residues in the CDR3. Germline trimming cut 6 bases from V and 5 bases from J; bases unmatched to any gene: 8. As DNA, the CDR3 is TGTGCCAGCAGTTCCGGACAGGGATGGGAGACCCAGTACTTC. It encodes CASSSGQGWETQYF.

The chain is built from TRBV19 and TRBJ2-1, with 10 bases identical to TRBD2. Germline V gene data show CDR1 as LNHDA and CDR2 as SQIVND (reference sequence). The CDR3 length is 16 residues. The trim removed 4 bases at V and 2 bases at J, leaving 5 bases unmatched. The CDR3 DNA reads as TGTGCCAGTAGTACTAGCGGGAGCCCCACCTACAATGAGCAGTTCTTC. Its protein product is CASSTSGSPTYNEQFF.

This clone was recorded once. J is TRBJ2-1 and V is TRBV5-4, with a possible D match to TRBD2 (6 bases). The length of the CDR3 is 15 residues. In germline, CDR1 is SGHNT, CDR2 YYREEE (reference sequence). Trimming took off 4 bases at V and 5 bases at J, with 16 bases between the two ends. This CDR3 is CASSQSRDFNNEQFF. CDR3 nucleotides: TGTGCCAGCAGCCAATCCCGGGACTTCAACAATGAGCAGTTCTTC.

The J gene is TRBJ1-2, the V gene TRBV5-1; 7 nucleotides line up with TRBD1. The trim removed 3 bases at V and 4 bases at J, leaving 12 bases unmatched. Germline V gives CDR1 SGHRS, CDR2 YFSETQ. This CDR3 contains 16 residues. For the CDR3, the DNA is TGCGCCAGCAGCTCGTCAGACAGGGAACACGGCTATGGCTACACCTTC. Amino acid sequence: CASSSSDREHGYGYTF.

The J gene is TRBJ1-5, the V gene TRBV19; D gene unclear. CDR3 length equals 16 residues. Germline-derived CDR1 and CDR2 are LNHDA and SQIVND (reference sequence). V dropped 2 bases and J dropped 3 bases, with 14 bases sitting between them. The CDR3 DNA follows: TGTGCCAGTAGTATATTTGGGAGGGCCCTCAATCAGCCCCAGCATTTT. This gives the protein CASSIFGRALNQPQHF.

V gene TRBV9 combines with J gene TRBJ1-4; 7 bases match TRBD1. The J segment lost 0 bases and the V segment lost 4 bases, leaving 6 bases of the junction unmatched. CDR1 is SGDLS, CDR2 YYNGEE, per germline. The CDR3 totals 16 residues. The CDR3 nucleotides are TGTGCCAGCAGCTCGGGACAGCTTGCAACTAATGAAAAACTGTTTTTT. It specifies CASSSGQLATNEKLFF.

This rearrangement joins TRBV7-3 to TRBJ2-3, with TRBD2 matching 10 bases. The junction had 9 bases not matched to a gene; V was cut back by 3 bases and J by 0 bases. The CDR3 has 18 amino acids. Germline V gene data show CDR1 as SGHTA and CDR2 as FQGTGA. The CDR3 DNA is TGTGCCAGCAGCTTGAGACTAGCGGGTCTTACTAGCACAGATACGCAGTATTTT. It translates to CASSLRLAGLTSTDTQYF.

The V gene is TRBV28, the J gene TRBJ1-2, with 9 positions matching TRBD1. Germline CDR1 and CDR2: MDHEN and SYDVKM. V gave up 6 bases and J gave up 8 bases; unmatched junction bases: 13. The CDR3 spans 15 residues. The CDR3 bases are TGTGCCAGCAGCACACACAGGGGGCCTTTGGGGGGCTACACCTTC. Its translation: CASSTHRGPLGGYTF.

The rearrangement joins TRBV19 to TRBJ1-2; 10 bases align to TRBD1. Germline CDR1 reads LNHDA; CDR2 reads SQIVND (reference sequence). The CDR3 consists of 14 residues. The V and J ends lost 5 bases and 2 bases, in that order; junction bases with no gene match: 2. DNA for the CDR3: TGTGCCAGTAGTCCGGGACAGGGGAACTATGGCTACACCTTC. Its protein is CASSPGQGNYGYTF.

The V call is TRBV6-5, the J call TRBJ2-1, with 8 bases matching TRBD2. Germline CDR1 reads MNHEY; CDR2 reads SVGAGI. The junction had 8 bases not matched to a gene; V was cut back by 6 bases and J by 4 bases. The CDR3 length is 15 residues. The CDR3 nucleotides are TGTGCCAGCAGCCGTACTAGCGGCGTTTACAATGAGCAGTTCTTC. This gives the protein CASSRTSGVYNEQFF.

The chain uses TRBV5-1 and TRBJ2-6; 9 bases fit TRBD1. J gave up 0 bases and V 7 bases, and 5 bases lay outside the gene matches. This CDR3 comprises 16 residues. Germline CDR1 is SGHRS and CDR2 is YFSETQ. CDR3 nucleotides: TGCGCCAGCCAGACAGGGGGTCTCTCTGGGGCCAACGTCCTGACTTTC. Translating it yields CASQTGGLSGANVLTF.

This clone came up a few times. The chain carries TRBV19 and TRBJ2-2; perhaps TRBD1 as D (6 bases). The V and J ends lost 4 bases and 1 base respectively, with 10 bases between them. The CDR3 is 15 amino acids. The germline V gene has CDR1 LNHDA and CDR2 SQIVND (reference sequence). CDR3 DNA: TGTGCCAGTAGTAAACTACAGGGGAACACCGGGGAGCTGTTTTTT. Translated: CASSKLQGNTGELFF.

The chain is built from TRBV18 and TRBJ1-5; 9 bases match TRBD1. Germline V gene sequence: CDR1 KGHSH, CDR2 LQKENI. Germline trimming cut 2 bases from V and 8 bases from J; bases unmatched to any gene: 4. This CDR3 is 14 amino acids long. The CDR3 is CASSPGTGPKPQHF. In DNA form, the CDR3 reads TGTGCCAGCTCACCAGGGACAGGGCCGAAGCCCCAGCATTTT.

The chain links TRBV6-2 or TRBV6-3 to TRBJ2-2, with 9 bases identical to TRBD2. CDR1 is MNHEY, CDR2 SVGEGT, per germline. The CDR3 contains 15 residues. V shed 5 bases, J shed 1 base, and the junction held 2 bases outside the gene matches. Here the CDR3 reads CASSQREVNTGELFF. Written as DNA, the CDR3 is TGTGCCAGCAGTCAGCGGGAGGTGAACACCGGGGAGCTGTTTTTT.

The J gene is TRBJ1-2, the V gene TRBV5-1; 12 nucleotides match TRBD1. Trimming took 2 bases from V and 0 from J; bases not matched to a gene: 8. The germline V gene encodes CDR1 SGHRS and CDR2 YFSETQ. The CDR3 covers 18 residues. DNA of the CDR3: TGCGCCAGCAGCTTAGGGACAGGGGGCTATCGAGCTAACTATGGCTACACCTTC. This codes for CASSLGTGGYRANYGYTF.